This TCR beta chain was captured in a study of response to subunit inactivated influenza vaccine. MiXCR, run by TCRdb on the RT-PCR reads, gives a single entry per CDR3 protein. The sample holds more than 450,000 distinct CDR3 sequences; 6.5% to 8% are singletons and the top ten take 10% to 15%. This clonotype has ten or more counts. Its specificity is unknown. Germline V gene lookup returns CDR1 MNHEY and CDR2 SVGAGI. V dropped 4 bases and J dropped 2; count of bases not matched to a gene: 8. This CDR3 has 15 amino acids. Study conclusions and caveats: New T cells are recruited in small numbers by each seasonal influenza vaccination, according to the authors' suggestion.

The material sequenced was PBMCs from blood, taken less than 25 months after vaccination. This clonotype was sampled from a man aged 50 to 69 who received an inactivated influenza vaccine. This rearrangement joins TRBV6-5 to TRBJ2-7; 7 positions match TRBD2. The CDR3 spells CASSSVAGLPYEQYF. The CDR3 DNA follows: TGTGCCAGCAGTTCGGTAGCGGGCCTTCCCTACGAGCAGTACTTC.